This TCR beta chain stems from a study of T-cell memory formation after mild COVID-19. Study as a whole: Largely donor-specific sequence clusters came from a couple of donors. Notes on the study in general: A second wave expanding day 15 to 37 was CD4+-biased; contracting clones were balanced.

TCRdb passed the 5' RACE reads through MiXCR, listing each CDR3 protein once. The table lists around 410,000 distinct CDR3 sequences, about 25% of them singletons. The sample holds many counts of this clonotype. Antigen specificity is unknown. The TCR originated in an adult woman who had mild COVID-19 (a few samples of this study predate the infection). Cell type and time point are not known. Sequenced input: PBMCs or a T cell subset sorted from them (not recorded which).

CDR3 loop: CASSLGLAGGLFTDTQYF. The CDR3 nucleotides read TGTGCCAGCAGCTTGGGACTAGCGGGAGGCCTTTTCACAGATACGCAGTATTTT. This chain connects TRBV7-3 to TRBJ2-3; 15 bases are a match to TRBD2. The CDR3 sequence is 18 residues long. Germline CDR1 SGHTA, CDR2 FQGTGA. After removal of 3 bases from V and 2 bases from J, the junction contained 6 bases not matched to a gene.